A single sample gave rise to the 4 T cell receptor beta chains below, sequenced in a study of beta chain features in type 1 diabetes. Sequencing targeted expressed TCRB transcripts, as all isolated RNA had been reverse transcribed. Sequenced by immunoSEQ multiplex PCR; TCRdb stores in-frame clones only, minus some. Of 350,000 to 450,000 clones in the sample, about 16% were seen once. Material for sequencing was naive CD4+ T cells from blood. The receptors were gathered from a woman aged 18-29 years in good health.

This clone showed up just a few times. The genes are TRBV29-1 and TRBJ2-1, with D unclear. Germline CDR1 reads SQVTM; CDR2 reads ANQGSEA. The germline V and J ends were trimmed by 4 bases and 5 bases, with 15 bases remaining between them. The CDR3 length is 14 residues. The CDR3 loop is CSVGTRLSDNEQFF. The CDR3 bases are TGCAGCGTTGGAACTCGGTTATCGGACAATGAGCAGTTCTTC.

This chain uses TRBV27 with TRBJ2-7, with 12 bases lining up with TRBD1. The germline CDR1 and CDR2 sequences are MNHEY and SMNVEV (reference sequence). J was trimmed by 2 bases and V by 5 bases; bases with no gene match: 4. CDR3 length: 15 amino acids. CDR3 residues: CASSLRDRGPYEQYF. DNA for the CDR3: TGTGCCAGCAGTCTCCGGGACAGGGGGCCCTACGAGCAGTACTTC.

The V gene is TRBV25-1, the J gene TRBJ2-1; D is unresolved. The CDR3 covers 13 residues. Trimming stripped 0 bases from V and 10 bases from J, with 10 bases between. Germline V gene sequence: CDR1 MGHDK, CDR2 SYGVNS. This CDR3 reads CASSEYLALEQFF. The CDR3, as DNA: TGTGCCAGCAGTGAATATCTTGCACTCGAGCAGTTCTTC.

This clone was picked up a small number of times. The chain links TRBV11-2 to TRBJ1-3; D is unresolved. Germline CDR1 SGHAT, CDR2 FQNNGV. V lost 1 base and J 2 bases, leaving 6 bases between the germline ends. The CDR3 is 14 residues long. CDR3 in amino acids: CASSLGQPGNTIYF. For the CDR3, the DNA is TGTGCCAGCAGCTTAGGACAACCTGGAAACACCATATATTTT.